What follows are 20 T cell receptor beta chains derived from one specimen sequenced in a study of blood T cell repertoires in COVID-19. Profiling relied on immunoSEQ multiplex PCR, and the TCRdb table lists in-frame clones only, not all of them. Among over 120,000 clones listed, 88% were seen once. Sequenced: peripheral blood. Every receptor here comes from a woman between 50 and 59 years old with acute or convalescent COVID-19.

The gene calls are TRBV11-2 and TRBJ2-4; 10 bases fit TRBD1. This CDR3 region has 16 residues. The trim removed 5 bases at V and 1 base at J, leaving 5 bases unmatched. CDR1 and CDR2 from the germline V gene are SGHAT and FQNNGV. The CDR3 region is CASSGQGGKAKNIQYF. DNA of the CDR3: TGTGCCAGCAGCGGACAGGGGGGGAAGGCCAAAAACATTCAGTACTTC.

The chain combines TRBV27 with TRBJ1-3, with D possibly matching TRBD1 (5 bases). The V and J ends lost 6 bases and 0 bases respectively, with 12 bases between them. Germline CDR1 MNHEY, CDR2 SMNVEV (reference sequence). This CDR3 spans 15 amino acids. DNA of the CDR3: TGTGCCAGCAGACCCAGGGCGAGCTCTGGAAACACCATATATTTT. The encoded protein is CASRPRASSGNTIYF.

The chain joins TRBV2 to TRBJ1-2, with 12 positions matching TRBD1. The CDR3 is 13 residues long. Germline CDR1 reads SNHLY; CDR2 reads FYNNEI. With 4 bases clipped from V and 10 bases from J, the junction kept 4 bases outside the gene matches. The CDR3 loop is CASSGDRGQDYTF. For the CDR3, the DNA is TGTGCCAGCAGTGGGGACAGGGGGCAGGACTACACCTTC.

This clone was counted once. This chain uses TRBV11-3 with TRBJ2-7, with 8 bases identical to TRBD2. Germline V lookup: CDR1 SGHNT, CDR2 YENEEA. The CDR3 contains 17 residues. The V gene end was trimmed by 1 base and the J gene end by 0 bases; junction bases not matched to a gene: 8. CDR3 nucleotides: TGTGCCAGCAGCTTAGCAGCGGCGGGAGGACTCTCCTACGAGCAGTACTTC. Amino acid sequence: CASSLAAAGGLSYEQYF.

This chain uses TRBV3-1 (or the pseudogene TRBV3-2) with TRBJ1-1; D ambiguous. Germline V gives CDR1 LGHDT, CDR2 YNNKEL (reference sequence). Deletions cut 4 bases from V and 7 bases from J, with 16 bases between. There are 14 residues in the CDR3. CDR3 protein: CASSPAALSGEAFF. The CDR3 bases are TGTGCCAGCAGCCCCGCCGCCCTTTCAGGTGAAGCTTTCTTT.

This clone has a single count. The V call is TRBV27, the J call TRBJ2-3; weak D call: TRBD1 (6 bases). The CDR3 is 13 residues long. Trimming left V 5 bases short and J 4 bases short, with 10 bases between. The germline CDR1 and CDR2 sequences are MNHEY and SMNVEV (reference sequence). In DNA form, the CDR3 reads TGTGCCAGCAGTGCCCCAGGGGCAGATACGCAGTATTTT. Encoded protein: CASSAPGADTQYF.

V gene TRBV6-6 combines with J gene TRBJ2-2, with a tentative D call TRBD2 (5 bases). Per germline, CDR1 MNHNY and CDR2 SVGAGI (reference sequence). The CDR3 is 15 residues long. V was clipped by 4 bases and J by 4 bases, with 13 bases between them. The DNA for the CDR3 is TGTGCCAGCAGTTCTGAGGGTTTCACCACCGGGGAGCTGTTTTTT. Amino acid sequence: CASSSEGFTTGELFF.

The chain combines TRBV27 with TRBJ1-6, with TRBD1 matching over 10 bases. Per germline, CDR1 MNHEY and CDR2 SMNVEV (reference sequence). Unmatched junction bases numbered 15, after V lost 8 bases and J lost 8 bases. There are 17 residues in the CDR3. For the CDR3, the DNA is TGTGCCAGCCATCCGGGACAGGGGCGTTTGGGTGATTCACCCCTCCACTTT. This gives the protein CASHPGQGRLGDSPLHF.

This clone was seen a handful of times. The CDR3, as DNA: TGTGCCAGCAGCCTTTCAGGGGGCTTCGGTCAGCCCCAGCATTTT. Residues: CASSLSGGFGQPQHF. This rearrangement joins TRBV3-1 (or the pseudogene TRBV3-2) to TRBJ1-5, with 8 bases lining up with TRBD1. The V gene end was trimmed by 4 bases and the J gene end by 6 bases; junction bases not matched to a gene: 8. There are 15 residues in the CDR3. The germline CDR1 and CDR2 sequences are LGHDT and YNNKEL (reference sequence).

The table lists this clone with a count of one. V usage is TRBV5-1 and J usage is TRBJ2-1; TRBD2 agrees at 7 bases. There are 15 residues in the CDR3. Germline assignment: CDR1 SGHRS and CDR2 YFSETQ. V lost 7 bases, J lost 0 bases, and 7 bases stayed unmatched. The CDR3 DNA reads as TGCGCCAGCTTATCTAGCGGCAGCTCCTACAATGAGCAGTTCTTC. This sequence encodes CASLSSGSSYNEQFF.

The genes are TRBV18 and TRBJ2-2, with 7 bases matching TRBD2. J gave up 10 bases and V 7 bases, and 9 bases lay outside the gene matches. This CDR3 comprises 13 residues. Germline V gives CDR1 KGHSH, CDR2 LQKENI. CDR3 in amino acids: CASLYGGSEELFF. The CDR3 nucleotides read TGTGCCAGCTTATATGGCGGGAGCGAGGAGCTGTTTTTT. Full variable domain (rest looked up from reference TRBV18 and TRBJ2-2): NAGVMQNPRHLVRRRGQEARLRCSPMKGHSHVYWYRQLPEEGLKFMVYLQKENIIDESGMPKERFSAEFPKEGPSILRIQQVVRGDSAAYFCASLYGGSEELFFGEGSRLTVL.

This chain uses TRBV18 with TRBJ1-5, with TRBD1 matching over 7 bases. CDR3 length: 16 residues. Germline CDR1 reads KGHSH; CDR2 reads LQKENI. The V gene end was trimmed by 0 bases and the J gene end by 7 bases; junction bases not matched to a gene: 9. The CDR3 nucleotides read TGTGCCAGCTCACCACCAAACAGGGGTAGAGGACAGCCCCAGCATTTT. Translating it yields CASSPPNRGRGQPQHF.

This chain joins TRBV7-9 and TRBJ2-1; TRBD2 is a possible D gene (5 bases). Germline CDR1 is SEHNR and CDR2 is FQNEAQ (reference sequence). V was trimmed by 0 bases and J by 8 bases, leaving 14 bases between them. CDR3 length: 15 residues. The CDR3 region has the DNA TGTGCCAGCAGCTTAGCGCGGCCTACGGGGTATGAGCAGTTCTTC. Its protein is CASSLARPTGYEQFF.

CDR3 sequence reads: CASSPGGGSQPQHF. The DNA for the CDR3 is TGTGCCAGCAGCCCAGGGGGCGGCAGTCAGCCCCAGCATTTT. The chain links TRBV9 to TRBJ1-5; 8 bases are shared with TRBD1. V lost 4 bases to trimming and J lost 6 bases; unmatched junction nucleotides: 6. The CDR3 consists of 14 residues. CDR1 is SGDLS and CDR2 is YYNGEE in the germline V gene.

The J gene is TRBJ1-2, the V gene TRBV6-5; 7 bases map to TRBD1. The CDR3 is made up of 14 amino acids. The V and J ends lost 3 bases and 5 bases, in that order; junction bases with no gene match: 6. Germline-derived CDR1 and CDR2 are MNHEY and SVGAGI. CDR3 in amino acids: CASSYGDRVYGYTF. CDR3 nucleotides: TGTGCCAGCAGTTATGGAGACAGGGTATATGGCTACACCTTC.

The gene calls are TRBV18 and TRBJ1-6; no clear D gene. Germline V lookup: CDR1 KGHSH, CDR2 LQKENI. The CDR3 length is 14 residues. Trimming took 1 base from V and 7 from J, leaving 8 bases between them. CDR3 nucleotide sequence: TGTGCCAGCTCACCACGGGCAGAAAATTCACCCCTCCACTTT. Protein: CASSPRAENSPLHF.

This chain uses TRBV9 with TRBJ2-5; a possible D gene is TRBD2 (5 bases). CDR1 is SGDLS and CDR2 is YYNGEE in the germline V gene. Trimming shortened V by 4 bases and J by 0 bases, and 10 bases separated the two germline ends. This CDR3 region has 14 residues. The CDR3 DNA reads as TGTGCCAGCAGCTCCAGCGGACACCAAGAGACCCAGTACTTC. Encoded protein: CASSSSGHQETQYF.

This clone is a singleton in its sample. The V gene is TRBV29-1, the J gene TRBJ1-1, with 10 bases that match TRBD1. The germline V gene encodes CDR1 SQVTM and CDR2 ANQGSEA. This CDR3 has 15 residues. The trim removed 7 bases at V and 1 base at J, leaving 9 bases unmatched. The CDR3 DNA follows: TGCAGCGACGGATCTAGGACAGGGGGGAACACTGAAGCTTTCTTT. Translated, it gives CSDGSRTGGNTEAFF.

This clone was observed once. This chain uses TRBV12-3 or TRBV12-4 with TRBJ1-6; D remains ambiguous. V lost 5 bases to trimming and J lost 9 bases, with 8 bases between them. The CDR3 consists of 12 residues. CDR3 protein: CASSRVRSPLHF. The CDR3 coding sequence is TGTGCCAGCAGTCGAGTTCGTTCACCCCTCCACTTT.

The chain employs TRBV5-8 and TRBJ2-6; 7 nucleotides line up with TRBD2. CDR1 and CDR2 (germline): SGHTS, YDEGEE. The V and J ends lost 4 bases and 0 bases, in that order; junction bases with no gene match: 10. CDR3 length equals 18 residues. CDR3 sequence reads: CASSPIAGQASGANVLTF. The DNA for the CDR3 is TGTGCCAGCAGCCCCATAGCGGGTCAAGCCTCTGGGGCCAACGTCCTGACTTTC.